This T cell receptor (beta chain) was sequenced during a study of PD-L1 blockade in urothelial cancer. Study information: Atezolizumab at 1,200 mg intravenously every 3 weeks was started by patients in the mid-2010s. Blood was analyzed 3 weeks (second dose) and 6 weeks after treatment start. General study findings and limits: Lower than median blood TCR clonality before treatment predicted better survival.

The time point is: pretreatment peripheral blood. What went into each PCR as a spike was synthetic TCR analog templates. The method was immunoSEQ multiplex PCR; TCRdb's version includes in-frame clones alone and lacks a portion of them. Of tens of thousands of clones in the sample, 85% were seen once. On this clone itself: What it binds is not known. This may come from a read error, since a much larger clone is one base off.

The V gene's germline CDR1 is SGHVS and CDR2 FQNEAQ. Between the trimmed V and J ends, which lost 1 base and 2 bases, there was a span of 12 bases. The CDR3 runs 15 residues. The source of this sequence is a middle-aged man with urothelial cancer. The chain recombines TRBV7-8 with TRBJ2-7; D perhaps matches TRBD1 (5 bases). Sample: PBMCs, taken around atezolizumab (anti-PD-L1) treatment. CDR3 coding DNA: TGTGCCAGCAGCTTAGAGGGGCAGGGCACCTACGAGCAGTACTTC. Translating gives CASSLEGQGTYEQYF. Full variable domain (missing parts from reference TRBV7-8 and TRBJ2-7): GAGVSQSPRYKVAKRGQDVALRCDPISGHVSLFWYQQALGQGPEFLTYFQNEAQLDKSGLPSDRFFAERPEGSVSTLKIQRTQQEDSAVYLCASSLEGQGTYEQYFGPGTRLTVT.